The rows below give T cell receptor beta chains drawn from one sample of a study of OX40 agonist ivuxolimab in advanced cancers. Clones were sequenced by immunoSEQ multiplex PCR, and TCRdb holds only the in-frame ones, with some missing. The sample comprises about 28,000 clones, about nine tenths of which are singletons, and about 24% rests with the top ten. The sample consisted of CD4+ or CD8+ T cells sorted from blood, taken in a trial of the OX40 agonist ivuxolimab. Receptors were obtained from an adult with an advanced solid tumor such as melanoma, head and neck, liver or kidney cancer. Each CDR3 is given with its conserved first and last residue. The D gene is left open where the match is weak. Rows give clone size only sometimes, using once, few, many, or a class for an expanded clone.

- | - | TRBJ2-6 | TRBV11-2 | CASSPITRRQSRANVLTF | TGTGCCAGCAGCCCCATAACGAGACGACAAAGTCGGGCCAACGTCCTGACTTTC
- | TRBD1 | TRBJ2-7 | TRBV19 | CASSIVRTGLSYEQYF | TGTGCCAGTAGTATAGTACGGACAGGGCTTTCCTACGAGCAGTACTTC
- | - | TRBJ2-1 | TRBV2 | CASSVSLNNEQFF | TGTGCCAGCAGTGTATCACTGAACAATGAGCAGTTCTTC
- | - | TRBJ2-1 | TRBV27 | CASSFKGWGEQFF | TGTGCCAGCAGTTTCAAGGGCTGGGGTGAGCAGTTCTTC
- | TRBD1 | TRBJ1-5 | TRBV9 | CASSLGQASNQPQHF | TGTGCCAGCAGCTTGGGACAGGCGAGTAATCAGCCCCAGCATTTT
- | - | TRBJ2-5 | TRBV9 | CASSVDRVKGETQYF | TGTGCCAGCAGCGTAGACAGGGTAAAAGGGGAGACCCAGTACTTC
once | - | TRBJ2-2 | TRBV7-8 | CASSLEPLAINTGELFF | TGTGCCAGCAGCTTAGAGCCCCTAGCGATAAACACCGGGGAGCTGTTTTTT
- | - | TRBJ1-1 | TRBV4-3 | CASSQGDTRMNTEAFF | TGCGCCAGCAGCCAAGGGGACACCCGAATGAACACTGAAGCTTTCTTT
- | - | TRBJ1-4 | TRBV6-5 | CASSLEGATNEKLFF | TGTGCCAGCAGTTTAGAGGGGGCAACTAATGAAAAACTGTTTTTT
- | - | TRBJ2-7 | TRBV10-2 | CASSESQPYEQYF | TGCGCCAGCAGTGAGTCCCAACCCTACGAGCAGTACTTC
- | - | TRBJ1-5 | TRBV5-5 | CASSNRDGNQPQHF | TGTGCCAGCAGCAACCGGGACGGCAATCAGCCCCAGCATTTT
- | TRBD2 | TRBJ2-1 | TRBV4-1 | CASSRRLAQHPYNEQFF | TGCGCCAGCAGCCGTCGACTAGCGCAACACCCCTACAATGAGCAGTTCTTC
- | - | TRBJ2-7 | TRBV10-1 | CASSDSYEYEQYF | TGCGCCAGCAGTGATTCCTATGAATACGAGCAGTACTTC
- | - | TRBJ2-1 | TRBV10-1 | CASSELQRNYNEQFF | TGCGCCAGCAGTGAGCTCCAGCGTAACTACAATGAGCAGTTCTTC
- | TRBD1 | TRBJ2-7 | TRBV10-2 | CASSRTGSRDEQYF | TGCGCCAGCAGTAGGACAGGGAGCCGGGACGAGCAGTACTTC
- | TRBD2 | TRBJ2-1 | TRBV12-5 | CASGTSGLYNEQFF | TGTGCTAGTGGGACTAGCGGGCTGTACAATGAGCAGTTCTTC
- | TRBD2 | TRBJ2-7 | TRBV29-1 | CSVGSGLSSYEQYF | TGCAGCGTTGGTAGCGGGTTAAGCTCCTACGAGCAGTACTTC
- | - | TRBJ2-7 | TRBV11-2 | CASSLARALGYEQYF | TGTGCCAGCAGCTTAGCCAGGGCCCTAGGGTACGAGCAGTACTTC
- | - | TRBJ1-1 | TRBV25-1 | CASSEYAVNTEAFF | TGTGCCAGCAGTGAATATGCAGTGAACACTGAAGCTTTCTTT
- | - | TRBJ2-1 | TRBV4-1 | CASSRGEFLGEQFF | TGCGCCAGCAGCCGCGGGGAGTTTCTGGGGGAGCAGTTCTTC
- | TRBD2 | TRBJ2-5 | TRBV5-8 | CASSPWLAGAQETQYF | TGTGCCAGCAGCCCCTGGCTAGCGGGGGCTCAAGAGACCCAGTACTTC
- | - | TRBJ2-7 | TRBV6-6 | CASTLRRDIEQYF | TGTGCCAGCACCCTCCGGCGGGATATCGAGCAGTACTTC
- | TRBD2 | TRBJ2-3 | TRBV10-3 | CAISDPGLRLSTDTQYF | TGTGCCATCAGTGATCCGGGACTACGTCTTAGCACAGATACGCAGTATTTT
- | TRBD1 | TRBJ1-3 | TRBV15 | CATSRDRGSSGNTIYF | TGTGCCACCAGCAGGGACAGGGGGAGCTCTGGAAACACCATATATTTT
few | - | TRBJ1-1 | TRBV15 | CATSSTTRTEAFF | TGTGCCACCAGCAGTACAACGAGGACTGAAGCTTTCTTT
once | TRBD1 | TRBJ2-7 | TRBV27 | CASSPGQGYEQYF | TGTGCCAGCAGCCCGGGACAGGGATACGAGCAGTACTTC
- | - | TRBJ2-7 | TRBV5-4 | CASSLGQIYPTPGYEQYF | TGTGCCAGCAGCTTGGGGCAAATATACCCTACCCCTGGGTACGAGCAGTACTTC
- | - | TRBJ1-2 | TRBV14 | CASSILPGVVYGYTF | TGTGCCAGCAGCATCCTACCTGGGGTAGTCTATGGCTACACCTTC
- | TRBD2 | TRBJ2-1 | TRBV5-6 | CASSPGLAGGSEQFF | TGTGCCAGCAGCCCCGGACTAGCGGGAGGGAGTGAGCAGTTCTTC
- | TRBD1 | TRBJ2-7 | TRBV9 | CASSPAGTGSYEQYF | TGTGCCAGCAGCCCCGCCGGGACAGGCTCCTACGAGCAGTACTTC
- | - | TRBJ2-7 | TRBV11-2 | CASSLGGAGSSYEQYF | TGTGCCAGCAGCTTGGGGGGGGCAGGGAGCTCCTACGAGCAGTACTTC
- | TRBD2 | TRBJ2-7 | TRBV10-2 | CASSVTSVYEQYF | TGCGCCAGCAGTGTAACTAGCGTATACGAGCAGTACTTC
- | - | TRBJ1-4 | TRBV30 | CATPPRLGRWEKLFF | TGTGCTACCCCCCCCCGGCTAGGGCGGTGGGAAAAACTGTTTTTT
- | - | TRBJ2-6 | TRBV10-3 | CAISQENCIQSRANVLTF | TGTGCCATCAGTCAAGAAAACTGTATACAAAGTCGGGCCAACGTCCTGACTTTC
- | TRBD1 | TRBJ1-2 | TRBV6-5 | CASSYLTGDNYGYTF | TGTGCCAGCAGTTATTTGACAGGGGATAACTATGGCTACACCTTC
- | - | TRBJ2-7 | TRBV5-6 | CASSLVRAYEQYF | TGTGCCAGCAGCTTGGTCCGGGCCTACGAGCAGTACTTC
- | - | TRBJ2-7 | TRBV5-5 | CASSFTRGLDYEQYF | TGTGCCAGCAGCTTCACCAGGGGCCTAGACTACGAGCAGTACTTC
- | TRBD2 | TRBJ2-1 | TRBV5-1 | CASRREFAVDNEQFF | TGCGCCAGCAGGCGGGAGTTCGCCGTCGACAATGAGCAGTTCTTC
- | - | TRBJ2-1 | TRBV19 | CASSTPAYNEQFF | TGTGCCAGTAGTACCCCAGCCTACAATGAGCAGTTCTTC
- | - | TRBJ2-7 | TRBV7-8 | CASSLGSHYEQYF | TGTGCCAGCAGCTTAGGCAGCCACTACGAGCAGTACTTC
- | - | TRBJ2-7 | TRBV6-5 | CASSYDTEGSYEQYF | TGTGCCAGCAGTTACGATACGGAAGGGTCCTACGAGCAGTACTTC
- | - | TRBJ2-1 | TRBV19 | CASSIGSGLDEQFF | TGTGCCAGTAGTATAGGGTCGGGACTCGATGAGCAGTTCTTC
- | - | TRBJ2-7 | TRBV4-1 | CASSPDSYEQYF | TGCGCCAGCAGCCCCGACAGCTACGAGCAGTACTTC
- | - | TRBJ2-7 | TRBV4-1 | CASSQGWDGSYEQYF | TGCGCCAGCAGCCAAGGCTGGGACGGCTCCTACGAGCAGTACTTC
- | TRBD1 | TRBJ2-7 | TRBV2 | CASRSGTGGGGQYF | TGTGCCAGCAGATCTGGGACAGGGGGCGGAGGGCAGTACTTC